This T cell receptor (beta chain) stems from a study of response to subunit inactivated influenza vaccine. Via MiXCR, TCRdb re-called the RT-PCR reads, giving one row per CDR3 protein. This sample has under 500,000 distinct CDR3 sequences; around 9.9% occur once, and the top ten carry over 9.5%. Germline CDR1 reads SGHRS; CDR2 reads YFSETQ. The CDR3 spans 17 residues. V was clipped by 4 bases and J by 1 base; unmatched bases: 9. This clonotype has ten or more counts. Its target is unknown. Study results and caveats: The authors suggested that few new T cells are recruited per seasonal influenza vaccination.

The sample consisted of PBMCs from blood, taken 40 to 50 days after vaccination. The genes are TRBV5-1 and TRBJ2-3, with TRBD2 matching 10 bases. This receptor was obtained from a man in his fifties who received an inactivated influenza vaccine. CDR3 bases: TGCGCCAGCAGCCCGTCGACTAGCGGGCACCGCACAGATACGCAGTATTTT. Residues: CASSPSTSGHRTDTQYF.